This TCR beta chain was profiled in a study of glioma-infiltrating T cells after dendritic cell vaccination. For the study at large: Autologous tumor lysate-pulsed dendritic cell vaccination was given between about 2003 and 2013.

Repertoires were generated with immunoSEQ multiplex PCR, while TCRdb's copy carries only in-frame clones and drops some. The sample holds 65,000 or so clones, roughly 86% seen once. Indicated time point: after dendritic cell vaccination, including at tumor progression/relapse. The CDR3 is made up of 16 amino acids. CDR1 is MNHEY and CDR2 is SMNVEV in the germline V gene (reference sequence). Between the trimmed V and J ends, which lost 5 bases and 7 bases, there was a span of 21 bases. The chain uses TRBV27 and TRBJ1-5; unclear D gene. This receptor was taken from a human donor with glioblastoma. The sample was blood, taken after dendritic cell vaccination. CDR3: CASSRTGEKVGQPQHF. The CDR3 DNA follows: TGTGCCAGCAGTCGAACCGGGGAAAAGGTGGGACAGCCCCAGCATTTT.